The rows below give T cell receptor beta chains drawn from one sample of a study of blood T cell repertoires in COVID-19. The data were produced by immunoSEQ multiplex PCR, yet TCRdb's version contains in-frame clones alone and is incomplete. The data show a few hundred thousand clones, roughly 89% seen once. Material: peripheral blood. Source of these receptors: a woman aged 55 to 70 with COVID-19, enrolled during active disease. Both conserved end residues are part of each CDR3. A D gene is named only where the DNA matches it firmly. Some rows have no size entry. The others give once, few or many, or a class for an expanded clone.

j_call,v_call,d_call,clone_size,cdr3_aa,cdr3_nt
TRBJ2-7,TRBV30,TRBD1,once,CASGQGGYEQYF,TGTGCCTCGGGACAGGGGGGCTACGAGCAGTACTTC
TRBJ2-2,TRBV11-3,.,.,CASSPHQKDSYIGELFF,TGTGCCAGCAGCCCACACCAGAAAGACAGCTATATCGGGGAGCTGTTTTTT
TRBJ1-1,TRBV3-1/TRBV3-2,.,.,CASSQVGFPEAFF,TGTGCCAGCAGCCAAGTTGGCTTCCCTGAAGCTTTCTTT
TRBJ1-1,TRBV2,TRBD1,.,CASTDRALNTEAFF,TGTGCCAGCACAGACAGGGCTTTGAACACTGAAGCTTTCTTT
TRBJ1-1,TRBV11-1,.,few,CASSLRRGGEAFF,TGTGCCAGCAGCTTAAGGAGAGGAGGTGAAGCTTTCTTT
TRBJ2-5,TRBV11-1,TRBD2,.,CASRRTSGGETQYF,TGTGCCAGCAGACGCACTAGCGGGGGGGAGACCCAGTACTTC
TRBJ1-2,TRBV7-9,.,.,CASSLTMGYGYTF,TGTGCCAGCAGCTTAACTATGGGCTATGGCTACACCTTC
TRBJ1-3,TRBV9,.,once,CASSTRQTHVVFDSGNTIYF,TGTGCCAGCAGCACCAGACAGACCCACGTCGTGTTCGACTCTGGAAACACCATATATTTT
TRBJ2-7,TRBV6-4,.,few,CASSDPDRPKWDIPYEQYF,TGTGCCAGCAGTGACCCCGACCGCCCCAAGTGGGACATCCCCTACGAGCAGTACTTC
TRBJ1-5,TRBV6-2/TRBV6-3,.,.,CASSYSTPSSNQPQHF,TGTGCCAGCAGTTACTCGACTCCCTCTAGCAATCAGCCCCAGCATTTT
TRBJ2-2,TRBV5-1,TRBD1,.,CASSWDRGRTGELFF,TGCGCCAGCAGCTGGGACAGGGGGCGCACCGGGGAGCTGTTTTTT
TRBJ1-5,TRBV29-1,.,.,CSASTGTSDNQPQHF,TGCAGCGCCTCCACAGGGACGAGCGACAATCAGCCCCAGCATTTT
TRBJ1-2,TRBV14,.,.,CASSRTANYGYTF,TGTGCCAGCAGCCGGACAGCTAACTATGGCTACACCTTC
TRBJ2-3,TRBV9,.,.,CASSVEPPNRADTQYF,TGTGCCAGCAGCGTAGAGCCCCCCAACCGGGCAGATACGCAGTATTTT
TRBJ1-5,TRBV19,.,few,CASRTYPDSLDQPQHF,TGTGCCAGTAGAACTTATCCGGACAGCCTCGATCAGCCCCAGCATTTT
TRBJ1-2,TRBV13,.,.,CASSLVAAGADGYTF,TGTGCCAGCAGCTTAGTCGCGGCAGGGGCGGATGGCTACACCTTC
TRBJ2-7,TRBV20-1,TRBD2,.,CSASGRELTYEQYF,TGCAGTGCTAGTGGGAGGGAGCTTACCTACGAGCAGTACTTC
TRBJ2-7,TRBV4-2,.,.,CASSLGGLQDRGSEQYF,TGTGCCAGCAGCCTCGGGGGTCTCCAAGACCGCGGATCGGAGCAGTACTTC
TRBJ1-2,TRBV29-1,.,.,CSVGGMADYGYTF,TGCAGCGTAGGAGGGATGGCGGACTATGGCTACACCTTC
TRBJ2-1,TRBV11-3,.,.,CASSSGLSLYNEQFF,TGTGCCAGCAGCTCGGGACTCTCGCTGTACAATGAGCAGTTCTTC